This entry lists 20 T cell receptor beta chains sequenced from one sample in a study of beta chain features in type 1 diabetes. The authors reverse transcribed all of the isolated RNA, so sequencing captured expressed TCRB transcripts. Method: immunoSEQ multiplex PCR; TCRdb's copy keeps in-frame clones and lacks some. The sample lists around 300,000 clones, roughly 9.6% occurring once. Sequenced input: naive CD4+ T cells from blood. Receptors were obtained from a woman aged 30 to 39 in good health.

Only a few counts were recorded for this clone. The chain links TRBV5-1 to TRBJ2-3, with TRBD2 matching over 8 bases. The trim removed 9 bases at V and 1 base at J, leaving 7 bases unmatched. The CDR3 length is 14 residues. The germline gives CDR1 SGHRS, CDR2 YFSETQ. Written as DNA, the CDR3 is TGCGCCACCCGCACTAGCGGACGCACAGATACGCAGTATTTT. Protein product: CATRTSGRTDTQYF.

A few counts support this clone. V is TRBV28 and J is TRBJ1-2, with 9 bases that match TRBD1. After removal of 4 bases from V and 7 bases from J, the junction contained 13 bases not matched to a gene. This CDR3 has 16 amino acids. CDR1 is MDHEN, CDR2 SYDVKM, per germline. The CDR3 DNA is TGTGCCAGCAGTTCCGGAAAACAGGGGGCTCTCGGTGGCTACACCTTC. Its protein product is CASSSGKQGALGGYTF.

The rearrangement uses TRBV7-2 and TRBJ2-7; 8 bases line up with TRBD2. The CDR3 extends over 15 amino acids. Germline V gives CDR1 SGHTA, CDR2 FQGNSA. V trimming: 1 base; J trimming: 3 bases; junction bases outside the gene matches: 5. CDR3 nucleotide sequence: TGTGCCAGCAGCTTAGAAGCGACTAGCGTCTACGAGCAGTACTTC. Translation: CASSLEATSVYEQYF.

This clone was recorded a few times. The chain joins TRBV4-3 to TRBJ2-3; TRBD1 is a possible D gene (5 bases). The CDR3 has 14 residues. Trimming stripped 1 base from V and 5 bases from J, with 10 bases between. Germline V gene data show CDR1 as LGHNA and CDR2 as YSLEER. The CDR3 DNA follows: TGCGCCAGCAGCCAAGTAGGGGCTCTAGATACGCAGTATTTT. Residues: CASSQVGALDTQYF.

The chain recombines TRBV7-3 with TRBJ2-2; possibly TRBD2 for D (6 bases). From germline, CDR1 is SGHTA and CDR2 FQGTGA. Trimming took off 5 bases at V and 5 bases at J, with 18 bases between the two ends. This CDR3 region has 16 residues. The CDR3 nucleotides read TGTGCCAGCAGCAAGTTGGAGGGTTTGAGGACCGGGGAGCTGTTTTTT. Its protein is CASSKLEGLRTGELFF.

This clone was observed a few times. CDR3 nucleotide sequence: TGTGCCATCAGTGAACTAGCGGGAGCGATCGAGCAGTACTTC. This encodes CAISELAGAIEQYF. This chain connects TRBV10-3 to TRBJ2-7; TRBD2 agrees at 11 bases. The CDR3 extends over 14 amino acids. Germline assignment: CDR1 ENHRY and CDR2 SYGVKD. The J segment lost 6 bases and the V segment lost 3 bases, leaving 4 bases of the junction unmatched.

This sequence joins TRBV2 and TRBJ1-2, with 7 bases aligning to TRBD1. This CDR3 spans 12 amino acids. Germline trimming cut 8 bases from V and 4 bases from J; bases unmatched to any gene: 4. Germline V gene lookup returns CDR1 SNHLY and CDR2 FYNNEI. The CDR3 reads CASRDRVYGYTF. The CDR3 bases are TGTGCCAGCCGCGACAGGGTCTATGGCTACACCTTC.

This chain joins TRBV7-2 and TRBJ2-2; no clear D. V dropped 3 bases and J dropped 6 bases, with 5 bases sitting between them. The germline V gene encodes CDR1 SGHTA and CDR2 FQGNSA. The CDR3 loop spans 12 amino acids. CDR3 protein: CASSFSPGELFF. For the CDR3, the DNA is TGTGCCAGCAGCTTTAGCCCCGGGGAGCTGTTTTTT.

The chain links TRBV14 to TRBJ2-3, with 9 bases identical to TRBD1. Germline V gene lookup returns CDR1 SGHDN and CDR2 FVKESK. The CDR3 has 15 residues. Losses at the gene ends were 4 bases for V and 5 bases for J; bases not matched to a gene: 7. CDR3 residues: CASSPRTGAGDTQYF. CDR3 nucleotide sequence: TGTGCCAGCAGCCCTCGGACAGGGGCTGGAGATACGCAGTATTTT.

This sequence joins TRBV5-1 and TRBJ2-7, with TRBD2 matching 9 bases. The V gene end was trimmed by 4 bases and the J gene end by 0 bases; junction bases not matched to a gene: 14. Per the germline V gene, CDR1 is SGHRS and CDR2 is YFSETQ. The CDR3 totals 18 residues. The DNA of the CDR3 is TGCGCCAGCAGCCCCCGGCCGACTAGCGGAGGGGGCTCCTACGAGCAGTACTTC. Protein: CASSPRPTSGGGSYEQYF.

Only a few counts were recorded for this clone. V gene TRBV7-2 combines with J gene TRBJ2-7; D not resolved. Germline assignment: CDR1 SGHTA and CDR2 FQGNSA. V was trimmed by 2 bases and J by 3 bases, leaving 5 bases between them. The CDR3 covers 12 residues. This CDR3 reads CASSLYRYEQYF. The CDR3 coding sequence is TGTGCCAGCAGCTTATATCGCTACGAGCAGTACTTC.

The rearrangement uses TRBV7-9 and TRBJ2-7, with 7 bases that match TRBD2. The CDR3 extends over 16 amino acids. With 4 bases clipped from V and 1 base from J, the junction kept 10 bases outside the gene matches. CDR1 is SEHNR and CDR2 is FQNEAQ in the germline V gene (reference sequence). The CDR3 DNA follows: TGTGCCAGCAGCTGGGAACGGGGGGATGGATCCTACGAGCAGTACTTC. It encodes CASSWERGDGSYEQYF.

This clone was detected only a few times. The gene calls are TRBV7-2 and TRBJ2-1; TRBD1 agrees at 7 bases. CDR1 is SGHTA, CDR2 FQGNSA, per germline. V trimming: 4 bases; J trimming: 5 bases; junction bases outside the gene matches: 2. The CDR3 extends over 13 amino acids. The CDR3 sequence is CASSWDRDNEQFF. The CDR3, as DNA: TGTGCCAGCAGCTGGGACAGAGACAATGAGCAGTTCTTC.

This clone has only a few counts. The chain uses TRBV5-4 and TRBJ1-1; weak D call: TRBD1 (5 bases). The CDR3 runs 17 residues. Germline lookup yields CDR1 SGHNT and CDR2 YYREEE (reference sequence). V shed 1 base and J shed 4 bases, with 20 bases lying between them. Here the CDR3 reads CASSLNRGTAAGTEAFF. The CDR3 nucleotides read TGTGCCAGCAGCTTGAATCGGGGGACGGCCGCCGGCACTGAAGCTTTCTTT.

This clone was seen a few times. The chain combines TRBV4-3 with TRBJ2-7, with 8 bases identical to TRBD1. The V gene end was trimmed by 5 bases and the J gene end by 5 bases; junction bases not matched to a gene: 11. Germline loops: CDR1 LGHNA, CDR2 YSLEER. The CDR3 runs to 15 residues. The CDR3 protein is CASSTKGTGQDEQYF. CDR3 DNA sequence: TGCGCCAGCAGCACAAAGGGGACAGGCCAAGACGAGCAGTACTTC.

This clone showed up just once. The rearrangement links TRBV28 to TRBJ2-7; the match to TRBD1 covers 10 bases. Germline CDR1 reads MDHEN; CDR2 reads SYDVKM. The CDR3 sequence is 15 residues long. Trimming removed 4 bases from V and 2 bases from J; junction bases left unmatched: 5. CDR3 nucleotide sequence: TGTGCCAGCAGTTCGACGGGACAGGGGACCTACGAGCAGTACTTC. It translates to CASSSTGQGTYEQYF.

This clone was counted a few times. The chain has TRBV30 and TRBJ1-2; 8 bases agree with TRBD1. Germline CDR1 GTSNPN, CDR2 SVGIG (reference sequence). V gave up 2 bases and J gave up 7 bases; unmatched junction bases: 15. CDR3 length equals 16 residues. CDR3 sequence reads: CAWSLNRGQGGVGYTF. The CDR3 DNA is TGTGCCTGGAGTTTGAACCGAGGACAGGGCGGAGTTGGCTACACCTTC.

V is TRBV18 and J is TRBJ2-1; no definite D call. This CDR3 is 11 amino acids long. Germline assignment: CDR1 KGHSH and CDR2 LQKENI. Trimming took 6 bases from V and 9 from J, leaving 9 bases between them. Here the CDR3 DNA reads TGTGCCAGCTCCCCCGAGGTTGAGCAGTTCTTC. Translated, it gives CASSPEVEQFF.

This clone was counted a few times. The CDR3 is CASRQQGAQYF. As DNA, the CDR3 is TGTGCCAGCAGGCAACAGGGGGCCCAGTACTTC. The chain couples TRBV21-1 to TRBJ2-5; TRBD1 is taken as the D call from the table, unchecked against the DNA. TRBV21-1 is an annotated pseudogene. This CDR3 is built from 11 residues.

The chain joins TRBV28 to TRBJ2-5; 11 bases agree with TRBD1. CDR1 and CDR2 from the germline V gene are MDHEN and SYDVKM. The V segment lost 4 bases and the J segment 4 bases; nucleotides outside the gene matches: 5. This CDR3 comprises 15 residues. Here the CDR3 reads CASSSDRGHAETQYF. The CDR3 DNA sequence: TGTGCCAGCAGTTCGGACAGGGGGCATGCAGAGACCCAGTACTTC.